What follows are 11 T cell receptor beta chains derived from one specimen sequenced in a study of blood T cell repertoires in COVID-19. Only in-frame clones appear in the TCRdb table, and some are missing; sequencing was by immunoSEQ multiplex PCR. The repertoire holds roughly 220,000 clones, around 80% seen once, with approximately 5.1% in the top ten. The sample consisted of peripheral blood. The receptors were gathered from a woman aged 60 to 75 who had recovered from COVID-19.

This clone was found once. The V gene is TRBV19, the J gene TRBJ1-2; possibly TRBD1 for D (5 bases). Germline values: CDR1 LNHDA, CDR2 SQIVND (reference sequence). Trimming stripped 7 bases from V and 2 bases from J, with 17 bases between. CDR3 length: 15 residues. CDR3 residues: CASTFQGLGNYGYTF. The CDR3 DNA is TGTGCCAGTACCTTCCAGGGACTAGGGAACTATGGCTACACCTTC.

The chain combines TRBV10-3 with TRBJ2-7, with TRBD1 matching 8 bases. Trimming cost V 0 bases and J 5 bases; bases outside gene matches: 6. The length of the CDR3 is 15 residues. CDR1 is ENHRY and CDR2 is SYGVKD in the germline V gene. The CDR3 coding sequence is TGTGCCATCAGTGAGTCTGTGGCAGGGGGCAACGAGCAGTACTTC. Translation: CAISESVAGGNEQYF.

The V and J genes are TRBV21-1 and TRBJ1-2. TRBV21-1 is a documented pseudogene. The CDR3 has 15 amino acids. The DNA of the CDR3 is TGTGCCAGCATTAAAGGCCGGGAGCGGGACTATGGCTACACCTTC. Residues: CASIKGRERDYGYTF.

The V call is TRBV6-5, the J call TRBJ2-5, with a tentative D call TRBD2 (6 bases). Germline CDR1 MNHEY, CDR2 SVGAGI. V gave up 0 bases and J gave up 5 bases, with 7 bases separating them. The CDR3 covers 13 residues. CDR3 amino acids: CASSYSTSETQYF. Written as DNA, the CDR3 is TGTGCCAGCAGTTACTCGACTAGTGAGACCCAGTACTTC.

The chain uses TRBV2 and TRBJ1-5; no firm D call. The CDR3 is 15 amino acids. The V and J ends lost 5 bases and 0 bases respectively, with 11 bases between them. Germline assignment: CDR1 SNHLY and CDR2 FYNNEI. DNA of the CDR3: TGTGCCAGCAGTCTAGACGGATTTAGCAATCAGCCCCAGCATTTT. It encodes CASSLDGFSNQPQHF.

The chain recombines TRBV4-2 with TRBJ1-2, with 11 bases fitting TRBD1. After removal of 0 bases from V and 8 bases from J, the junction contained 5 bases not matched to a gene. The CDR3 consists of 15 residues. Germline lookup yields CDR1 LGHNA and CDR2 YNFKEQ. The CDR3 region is CASSQEGTGGLGYTF. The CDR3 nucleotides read TGTGCCAGCAGCCAAGAGGGGACAGGGGGTTTGGGCTACACCTTC.

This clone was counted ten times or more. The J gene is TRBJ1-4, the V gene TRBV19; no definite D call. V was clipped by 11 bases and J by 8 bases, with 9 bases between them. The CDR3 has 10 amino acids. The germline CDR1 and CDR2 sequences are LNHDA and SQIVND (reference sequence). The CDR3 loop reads CAGSPEKLFF. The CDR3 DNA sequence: TGTGCCGGCTCACCCGAAAAACTGTTTTTT.

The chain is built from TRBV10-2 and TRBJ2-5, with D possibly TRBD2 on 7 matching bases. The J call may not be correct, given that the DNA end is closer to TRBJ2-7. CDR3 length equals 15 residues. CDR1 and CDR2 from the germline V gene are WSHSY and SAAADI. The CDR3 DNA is TGCGCCAGCAGTGAAGGGGGGGCTGGTTCCTACGAGCAGTACTTC. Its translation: CASSEGGAGSYEQYF.

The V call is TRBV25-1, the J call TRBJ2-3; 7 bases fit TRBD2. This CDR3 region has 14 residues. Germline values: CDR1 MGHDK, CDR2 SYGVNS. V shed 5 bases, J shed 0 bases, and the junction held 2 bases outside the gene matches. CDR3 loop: CASSPGLSTDTQYF. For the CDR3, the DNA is TGTGCCAGCAGTCCGGGACTAAGCACAGATACGCAGTATTTT.

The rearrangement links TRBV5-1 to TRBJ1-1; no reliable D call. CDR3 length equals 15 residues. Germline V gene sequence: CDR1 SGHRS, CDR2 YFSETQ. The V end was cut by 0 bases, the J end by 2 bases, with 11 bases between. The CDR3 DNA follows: TGCGCCAGCAGCTTGGCCCTGACAAGCAACACTGAAGCTTTCTTT. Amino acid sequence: CASSLALTSNTEAFF.

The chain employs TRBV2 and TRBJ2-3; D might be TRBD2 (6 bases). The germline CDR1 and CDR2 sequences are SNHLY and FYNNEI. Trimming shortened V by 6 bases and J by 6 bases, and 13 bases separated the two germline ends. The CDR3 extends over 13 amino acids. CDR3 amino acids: CASSPEGLDTQYF. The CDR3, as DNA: TGTGCCAGCAGCCCGGAGGGGCTGGATACGCAGTATTTT.